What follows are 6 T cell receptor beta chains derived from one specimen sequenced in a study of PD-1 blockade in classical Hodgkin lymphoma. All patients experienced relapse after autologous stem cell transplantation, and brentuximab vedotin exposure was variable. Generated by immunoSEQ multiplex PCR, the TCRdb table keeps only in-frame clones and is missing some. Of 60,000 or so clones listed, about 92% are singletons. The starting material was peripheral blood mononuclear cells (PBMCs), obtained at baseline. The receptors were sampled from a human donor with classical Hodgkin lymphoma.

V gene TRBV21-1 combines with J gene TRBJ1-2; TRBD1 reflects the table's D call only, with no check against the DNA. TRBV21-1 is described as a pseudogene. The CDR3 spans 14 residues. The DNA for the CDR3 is TGTGCCAGCAGGGCAGGGCAGCGTACTTATGGCTACACCTTC. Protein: CASRAGQRTYGYTF.

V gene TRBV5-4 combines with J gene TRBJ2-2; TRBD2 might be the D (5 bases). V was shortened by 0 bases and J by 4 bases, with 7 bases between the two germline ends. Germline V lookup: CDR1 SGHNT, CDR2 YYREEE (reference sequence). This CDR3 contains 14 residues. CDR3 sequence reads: CASSLADFTGELFF. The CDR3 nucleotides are TGTGCCAGCAGCTTGGCGGACTTCACCGGGGAGCTGTTTTTT.

Here the CDR3 DNA reads TGTGCCAGCAGTGAAATCCCCGGCACAGGGAACAATGAGCAGTTCTTC. Amino acid sequence: CASSEIPGTGNNEQFF. V is TRBV6-1 and J is TRBJ2-1, with D maybe TRBD1 (6 bases). Trimming shortened V by 2 bases and J by 5 bases, and 16 bases separated the two germline ends. Germline V gene sequence: CDR1 MNHNS, CDR2 SASEGT. The CDR3 totals 16 residues.

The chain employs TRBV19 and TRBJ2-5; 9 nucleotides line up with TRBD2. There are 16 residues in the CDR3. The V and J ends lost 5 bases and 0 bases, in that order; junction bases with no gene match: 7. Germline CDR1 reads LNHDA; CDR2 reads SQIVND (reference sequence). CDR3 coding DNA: TGTGCCAGTAGTGTTGGACTAGCGATGTACCAAGAGACCCAGTACTTC. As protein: CASSVGLAMYQETQYF.

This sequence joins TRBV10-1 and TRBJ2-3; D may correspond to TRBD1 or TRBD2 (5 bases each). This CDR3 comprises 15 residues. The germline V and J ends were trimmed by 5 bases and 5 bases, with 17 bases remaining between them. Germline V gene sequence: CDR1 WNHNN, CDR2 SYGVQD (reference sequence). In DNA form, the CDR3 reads TGCGCCAGCAGTACAGGATTTGGGGGTGAAGATACGCAGTATTTT. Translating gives CASSTGFGGEDTQYF.

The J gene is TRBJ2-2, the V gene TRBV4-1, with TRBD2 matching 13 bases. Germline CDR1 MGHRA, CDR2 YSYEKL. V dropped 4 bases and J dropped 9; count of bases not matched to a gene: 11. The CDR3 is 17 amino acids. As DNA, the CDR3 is TGCGCCAGCAGCCTTCCCGTAATGACTAGCGGGAGGAGGGAGCTGTTTTTT. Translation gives CASSLPVMTSGRRELFF.